This TCR beta chain was captured by sequencing in a study of molecular identifiers for immune sequencing clone quantification. Study-level background: Replicate RNA from around 20,000 or 100,000 naive CD8 T cells formed five aliquots; four were sequenced.

The V gene lost 0 bases and the J gene lost 3 bases, with 11 bases spanning the gap. This CDR3 is 15 amino acids long. Germline V gene lookup returns CDR1 DFQATT and CDR2 SNEGSKA (reference sequence). About this clonotype: A read error may explain this, as a much larger clone is one base away.

TCRdb used MiXCR to reprocess the PCR reads, holding one entry per CDR3 protein. The table shows about half a million distinct CDR3 sequences, with under 30% occurring only once. The chain couples TRBV20-1 to TRBJ2-2; D gene ambiguous. The TCR originated in a human donor in good health. Some libraries in this study had Jurkat cell RNA spiked in. The sequenced sample consisted of naive CD8+ T cells from blood, with Jurkat cell RNA spiked in. This sample's subset: FACS-sorted CD8+CD4-CCR7+CD45RA+ naive T cells. The chain's CDR3 is CSARDWLTHTGELFF. The CDR3 DNA is TGCAGTGCTAGAGATTGGCTAACGCACACCGGGGAGCTGTTTTTT.